This T cell receptor beta chain appears in the sequencing data of a study of vaccination and CD4 T cells after COVID-19 (dated by TCRdb to the early 2020s). Notes on the research overall: SARS-CoV-2 positivity had been established in the convalescent patients by nasal swab PCR, and mild disease was recorded in roughly 10 of these patients and severe disease in one. The convalescent cohort included six males and four females, with two Hispanic individuals, seven Caucasians, two Asians and one multiracial person. Each participant got two doses of either the Pfizer-BioNTech BNT162b2 vaccine (n=8) or the Moderna mRNA-1273 vaccine (n=2). Post-COVID blood samples from convalescent patients were collected a median of approximately 100 days after diagnosis, with a range of 35 to 161 days. Post-vaccine blood samples were collected a median of around 10 weeks after the second vaccine dose, ranging from about 13 to 241 days. Culture stimuli were overlapping spike peptide pools from SARS-CoV-2 and from the common cold coronaviruses HCoV-NL63, HCoV-OC43 and HCoV-229E. In control cultures, a CEFX viral epitope pool was used as positive control, an HIV-1 Nef peptide pool was used as negative control, or no peptide was added. In 9 to 11 COVID-19 convalescent patients and a handful of infection-naive healthy vaccine recipients, researchers compared the spike-specific CD4+ TCR repertoire from before mRNA vaccination with the repertoire from after. The investigation overall reported the following: The median number of SARS-CoV-2-reactive clonotypes rose from around 21 after infection to a few dozen after vaccination, but the change was not significant. Among the post-vaccine SARS-CoV-2-reactive clones in convalescent patients, a median 86.3% showed up only after vaccination, which suggests vaccine-specific priming. Only a relatively small number of convalescent patients were included in the study, and early timepoints following natural infection were not analyzed. Of the vaccine-specific clones in convalescent patients, 304 of 307, or nearly all, reacted only to SARS-CoV-2 spike and did not cross-react with common cold coronaviruses.

The library relied on PCR. TCR sequencing of DNA from cultured CD4+ T cells used the Oncomine TCR Beta short-read assay at the Johns Hopkins FTIC core. The QIAamp micro DNA kit was used to extract genomic DNA from the cultured CD4+ T cells. Oncomine TCR Beta libraries from cultured CD4+ T cells were pooled with unique dual indexes and sequenced on an Illumina iSeq 100. The study's own analysis went as follows. Non-productive sequences were removed, and CDR3s not starting with C, not ending with F or W, or shorter than 7 amino acids were discarded. Antigen-specific clonotypes were identified with the MANAFEST web application by comparing peptide-stimulated wells with reference and other culture wells. Positive clones required FDR below 0.05, an odds ratio above 5, and productive frequency above 0.1% in at least two of three replicate wells. Cross-reactive clonotypes were defined as significantly expanded in both SARS-CoV-2 spike wells and at least one common cold coronavirus spike condition. Using R version 3.6.1, CDR3 homology was evaluated through Levenshtein distances (stringdist) along with unrooted phylogenetic trees (ape). TCRdb passed the public sequencing reads through fastp at Q25 and MiXCR, retaining productive beta sequences. Every CDR3 protein is listed once, alongside the most common genes and DNA of its rows. The V and J calls were not made by the authors but by TCRdb's processing. The sample data list 20,000 or so distinct CDR3 sequences, and just over 55% of these were observed just once. Roughly 10% of the sample rests with the top ten.

From the cysteine through the phenylalanine, the CDR3 covers 16 amino acids. Only the CDR3 part of the read is kept: 48 bases, read in frame from the first base. CDR1 and CDR2 (MNHNS, SASEGT) derive from the germline V gene. Germline trimming: 6 bases from V, 2 bases from J; junction bases outside gene matches: 10. As regards this clonotype: Its antigen remains undetermined. No much larger clone exists at a distance of one base, and base qualities are not known.

This sample's treatment or condition label indicates: approximately 9-day PBMC culture with coronavirus spike peptide pools or control peptides (ViraFEST assay). The ViraFEST assay, used in the study, expanded antigen-specific T cells with peptide pools and then identified the expanded clonotypes through TCR sequencing. The convalescent patients' positive SARS-CoV-2 PCR tests were from March to December 2020, which was before the Alpha, Beta and Delta variants emerged in the United States. Each well held approximately 2 million PBMCs cultured in IMDM containing around 5.1% human AB serum and around 10 IU/ml IL-2, with 10 ug/ml peptide pools added. On days 3 and 7, half of the culture medium was replaced with fresh IL-2-containing medium. Once the cells had been in culture for about 10 days, the EasySep CD4+ T cell isolation kit was used to isolate CD4+ T cells by negative selection. Ficoll-Paque Plus gradient centrifugation was used to isolate PBMCs from whole blood, and the isolated PBMCs were then either used fresh or cryopreserved at -140C. In general, triplicate wells were set up for every culture condition.

This clonotype originated in a human donor who had recovered from COVID-19. The V gene is TRBV6-1 and the J gene is TRBJ1-5; 7 bases in between match TRBD1. The sequenced sample consisted of CD4+ T cells from blood, cultured in vitro. DNA sequence: TGTGCCAGCAGGGACACAGGGGATCGGGGCAATCAGCCCCAGCATTTT. Its translation reads: CASRDTGDRGNQPQHF.